This TCR beta chain derives from a study of blood T cells in healthy people across ages. Notes on this clonotype: What it recognizes is unknown.

Between the trimmed V and J ends, which lost 5 bases and 7 bases, there was a span of 15 bases. Germline CDR1 and CDR2: MDHEN and SYDVKM. The CDR3 loop spans 14 amino acids. Primers used in a second PCR of about 6 to 11 cycles were a sample-barcoded 5' primer and a J-beta primer mix. A template-switch adaptor containing 12 random nucleotides labeled each cDNA molecule. TCRdb processed the 5' RACE reads anew with MiXCR; each CDR3 protein has one entry. The table has around 1,600,000 distinct CDR3 sequences, approximately 43% seen once; the top ten hold more than 4%. Study-level results: The lack of PBMC sorting stopped any conclusive naive versus antigen-experienced comparison.

This TCR was sampled from a woman under 30 in good health. The chain employs TRBV28 and TRBJ1-5; D is possibly TRBD1 (6 bases). Material for sequencing was blood. In nucleotides, the CDR3 is TGTGCCAGCAGTCAACTCACAGGGAACCAGCCCCAGCATTTT. Its protein is CASSQLTGNQPQHF. The complete variable domain, with remaining parts taken from reference TRBV28 and TRBJ1-5, reads DVKVTQSSRYLVKRTGEKVFLECVQDMDHENMFWYRQDPGLGLRLIYFSYDVKMKEKGDIPEGYSVSREKKERFSLILESASTNQTSMYLCASSQLTGNQPQHFGDGTRLSIL.